The 3 T cell receptor beta chains in this list originate from one sample, sequenced in a study of CD8+ T cells in alopecia areata. cDNA reverse transcribed from extracted RNA served as the sequencing template. Using immunoSEQ multiplex PCR, the repertoire was profiled, and TCRdb retains in-frame clones only, with some absent. The sample consists of about 180,000 clones, around 71% of them appearing once. The sequencing used CD8+ T cells sorted from blood, collected at week 0. The receptors originated from a human donor with alopecia areata.

This chain joins TRBV9 and TRBJ2-5; D perhaps matches TRBD2 (5 bases). The V end was cut by 0 bases, the J end by 2 bases, with 11 bases between. Germline V gives CDR1 SGDLS, CDR2 YYNGEE. The CDR3 has 15 amino acids. CDR3 DNA sequence: TGTGCCAGCAGCGTAGGGGGAGCGCCGCAAGAGACCCAGTACTTC. Its translation is CASSVGGAPQETQYF.

The V gene is TRBV2, the J gene TRBJ2-7; 7 nucleotides align to TRBD1. V was clipped by 6 bases and J by 3 bases; unmatched bases: 8. This CDR3 contains 14 residues. The germline CDR1 and CDR2 sequences are SNHLY and FYNNEI. DNA of the CDR3: TGTGCCAGCAGACAAAGGGACAGATACTACGAGCAGTACTTC. It codes for CASRQRDRYYEQYF.

The chain has TRBV4-1 and TRBJ2-1; D is possibly TRBD2 (5 bases). The CDR3 loop spans 16 amino acids. Germline V CDR1 and CDR2: MGHRA, YSYEKL. V lost 0 bases and J lost 4, with 13 bases in between. DNA for the CDR3: TGCGCCAGCAGCCAAGATGGCAGGACTCCGTACAATGAGCAGTTCTTC. Protein: CASSQDGRTPYNEQFF.